These 11 T cell receptor beta chains were all obtained from the same sample, sequenced in a study of shared clonotypes between healthy human individuals. Produced via immunoSEQ multiplex PCR; TCRdb's table is partial and in-frame only. The sample includes about 2 million clones, about 95% of them seen just once. CD45RO-negative, CCR7-selected cells formed the naive CD8 fraction, which excluded terminally differentiated effector memory CD45RA+ cells. The sequencing sample was made of naive CD8+ T cells sorted from blood. These receptors all come from a man aged 18 to 30 in good health.

The rearrangement links TRBV6-6 to TRBJ2-7, with D possibly being TRBD2 (6 bases). This CDR3 comprises 13 residues. The germline CDR1 and CDR2 sequences are MNHNY and SVGAGI (reference sequence). Trimming removed 7 bases from V and 4 bases from J, with 14 bases in between. Here the CDR3 reads CASTAEGFYEQYF. The CDR3 DNA reads TGTGCCAGCACCGCGGAGGGCTTTTACGAGCAGTACTTC.

V gene TRBV29-1 combines with J gene TRBJ1-2; D is ambiguous. This CDR3 is 11 amino acids long. Germline V gene data show CDR1 as SQVTM and CDR2 as ANQGSEA. V gave up 4 bases and J gave up 6 bases, with 9 bases separating them. CDR3 in DNA: TGCAGCGTTGCGGAGGAAAATGGCTACACCTTC. Encoded protein: CSVAEENGYTF.

The V and J genes are TRBV13 and TRBJ1-2; tentatively, D is TRBD1 (5 bases). CDR1 PRHDT and CDR2 FYEKMQ come from the germline V gene (reference sequence). The CDR3 covers 16 residues. Trimming removed 4 bases at V and 4 bases at J, with 19 bases between. The CDR3 region is CASSSGTQPLRYGYTF. The CDR3 coding sequence is TGTGCCAGCAGCTCCGGGACTCAGCCCCTCCGCTATGGCTACACCTTC. The full variable domain, its missing parts supplied by reference TRBV13 and TRBJ1-2, is AAGVIQSPRHLIKEKRETATLKCYPIPRHDTVYWYQQGPGQDPQFLISFYEKMQSDKGSIPDRFSAQQFSDYHSELNMSSLELGDSALYFCASSSGTQPLRYGYTFGSGTRLTVV.

This clone appeared a single time. J is TRBJ2-3 and V is TRBV11-2, with 13 bases that match TRBD2. This CDR3 spans 18 amino acids. Germline values: CDR1 SGHAT, CDR2 FQNNGV. Unmatched junction bases numbered 12, after V lost 5 bases and J lost 4 bases. The CDR3 DNA is TGTGCCAGCAGCCTACATTCGACTAGCGGGGGGAGGTCAGATACGCAGTATTTT. Amino acid sequence: CASSLHSTSGGRSDTQYF.

The chain employs TRBV10-3 and TRBJ2-2, with 11 bases that match TRBD2. There are 19 residues in the CDR3. Per germline, CDR1 ENHRY and CDR2 SYGVKD. Trimming removed 4 bases from V and 0 bases from J; junction bases left unmatched: 10. The CDR3 bases are TGTGCCATCAGTGGGGCTAGCGGGAGGTCGGATCCGAACACCGGGGAGCTGTTTTTT. This sequence encodes CAISGASGRSDPNTGELFF.

This sequence joins TRBV6-1 and TRBJ2-5, with 8 nucleotides matching TRBD1. The CDR3 consists of 16 residues. The germline V gene encodes CDR1 MNHNS and CDR2 SASEGT. With V trimmed by 3 bases and J by 5 bases, 11 bases remained unmatched. DNA of the CDR3: TGTGCCAGCAGTGACTTACCCCAGGGGGCATTGGAGACCCAGTACTTC. Its protein is CASSDLPQGALETQYF.

This chain uses TRBV4-3 with TRBJ2-2; D not certain. V shed 0 bases and J shed 5 bases, with 10 bases lying between them. The CDR3 extends over 15 amino acids. Looked up from germline, CDR1 is LGHNA and CDR2 is YSLEER. DNA for the CDR3: TGCGCCAGCAGCCAAGATAGGGCAAAGACCGGGGAGCTGTTTTTT. Translating gives CASSQDRAKTGELFF.

The rearrangement joins TRBV21-1 to TRBJ1-2. TRBV21-1 is a listed pseudogene. This CDR3 region has 17 residues. The CDR3 DNA reads as TGTGCCAGCAGCAAAGTCGGACTCCCTTCCTACGGCTATGGCTACACCTTC. It encodes CASSKVGLPSYGYGYTF.

J is TRBJ2-2 and V is TRBV4-1, with a weak D call TRBD2 (5 bases). Germline V lookup: CDR1 MGHRA, CDR2 YSYEKL. The CDR3 is 14 amino acids. Trimming shortened V by 0 bases and J by 6 bases, and 8 bases separated the two germline ends. The CDR3 is CASSQDLLAGELFF. In nucleotides, the CDR3 is TGCGCCAGCAGCCAAGACCTACTAGCCGGGGAGCTGTTTTTT.

This chain connects TRBV28 to TRBJ1-1; D is perhaps TRBD1 (6 bases). Germline V gene lookup returns CDR1 MDHEN and CDR2 SYDVKM. Deletions cut 5 bases from V and 10 bases from J, with 20 bases between. CDR3 size: 14 residues. CDR3 region: CASSPTGLGFAAFF. The CDR3 DNA reads TGTGCCAGCAGTCCTACAGGGCTGGGGTTTGCAGCTTTCTTT.

The chain has TRBV12-5 and TRBJ2-7; either TRBD1 or TRBD2 may fit D (5 bases each). V was cut by 1 base and J by 6 bases, with 13 bases left in between. The germline gives CDR1 LGHNT, CDR2 FRNRAP. This CDR3 region has 14 residues. CDR3 amino acids: CASGLERTGREQYF. The CDR3 DNA reads as TGTGCTAGTGGTTTGGAACGGACGGGGCGCGAGCAGTACTTC.